This TCR beta chain was captured in a study of CD4+ T cells in melanoma (dated by TCRdb to between 2021 and 2024). With regard to the full study: The study investigated neoantigen-specific CD4+ T cells in human melanoma. Results and caveats for the whole study, not just this receptor: Neoantigen-specific CD4+ T cells were reported to be correlated with the function of CD8+ T cells, macrophages and B cells. Diverse differentiation states were reported to be shown by neoantigen-specific CD4+ T cells in melanoma.

V is pared back by 7 bases and J by 7 bases, with 16 bases lying between the germline termini. CDR1 ENHRY and CDR2 SYGVKD are derived from the germline V gene. From cysteine to phenylalanine, the CDR3 is 13 amino acids long. Just CDR3 DNA is preserved here, 39 bases in frame from base 1. In regard to this clone: Its antigen target is currently unknown. Base qualities were left out, and no much larger clone turns up one base away.

Donors were patients with melanoma. Library preparation used the immunoSEQ multiplex PCR assay. TCRdb re-hosts the immuneACCESS table, in-frame sequences only. Its copies lack some clones; in the studies checked, an unresolved V gene accounts for under half of them, and the cause for the rest is not known. Recorded for this sample are around 110,000 clones; about nine tenths of them occurred a single time. Of the sample, roughly 3.5% is held by the ten largest clones. The V and J genes are TRBV10-3 and TRBJ1-2, with no confident D gene call. This sequence was found in a human donor with melanoma. Sequenced input: peripheral blood. At the DNA level, the sequence is TGTGCCATCACGGGAACAGCCGAAGGTGGCTACACCTTC. Translated, this gives CAITGTAEGGYTF.